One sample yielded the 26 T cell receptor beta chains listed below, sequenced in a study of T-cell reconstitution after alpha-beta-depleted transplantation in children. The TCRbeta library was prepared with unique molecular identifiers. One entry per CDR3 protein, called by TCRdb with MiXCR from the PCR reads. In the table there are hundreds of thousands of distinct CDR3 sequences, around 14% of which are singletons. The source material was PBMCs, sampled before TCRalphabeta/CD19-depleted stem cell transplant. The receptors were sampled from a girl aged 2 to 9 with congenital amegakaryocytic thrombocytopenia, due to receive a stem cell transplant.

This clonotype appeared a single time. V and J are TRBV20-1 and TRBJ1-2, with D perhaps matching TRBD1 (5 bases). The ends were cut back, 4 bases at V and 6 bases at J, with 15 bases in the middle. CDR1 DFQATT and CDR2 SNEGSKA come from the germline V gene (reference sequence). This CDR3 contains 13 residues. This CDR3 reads CSAIRVRDDGYTF. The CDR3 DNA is TGCAGTGCTATTAGAGTCCGGGACGATGGCTACACCTTC.

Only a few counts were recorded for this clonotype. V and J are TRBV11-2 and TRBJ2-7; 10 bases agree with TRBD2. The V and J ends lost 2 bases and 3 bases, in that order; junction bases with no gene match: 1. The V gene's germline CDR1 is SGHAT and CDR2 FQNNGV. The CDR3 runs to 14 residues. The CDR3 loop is CASSLIAGGYEQYF. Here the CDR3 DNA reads TGTGCCAGCAGCTTAATAGCGGGAGGCTACGAGCAGTACTTC.

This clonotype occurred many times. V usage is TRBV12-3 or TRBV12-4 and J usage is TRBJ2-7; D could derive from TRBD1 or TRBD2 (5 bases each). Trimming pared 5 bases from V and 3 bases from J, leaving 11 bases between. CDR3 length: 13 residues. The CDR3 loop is CASSPGAFYEQYF. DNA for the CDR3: TGTGCCAGCAGTCCCGGGGCTTTCTACGAGCAGTACTTC.

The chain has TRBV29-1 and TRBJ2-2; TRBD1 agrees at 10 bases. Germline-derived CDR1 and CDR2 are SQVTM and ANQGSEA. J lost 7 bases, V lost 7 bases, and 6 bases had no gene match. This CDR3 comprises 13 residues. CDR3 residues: CSGGTGASGELFF. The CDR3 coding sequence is TGCAGCGGCGGGACAGGGGCAAGCGGGGAGCTGTTTTTT.

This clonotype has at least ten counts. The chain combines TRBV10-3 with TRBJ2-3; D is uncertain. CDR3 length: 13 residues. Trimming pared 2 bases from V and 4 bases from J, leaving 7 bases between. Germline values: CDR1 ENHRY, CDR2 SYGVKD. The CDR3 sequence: CAISEPAADTQYF. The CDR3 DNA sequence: TGTGCCATCAGTGAGCCCGCGGCAGATACGCAGTATTTT.

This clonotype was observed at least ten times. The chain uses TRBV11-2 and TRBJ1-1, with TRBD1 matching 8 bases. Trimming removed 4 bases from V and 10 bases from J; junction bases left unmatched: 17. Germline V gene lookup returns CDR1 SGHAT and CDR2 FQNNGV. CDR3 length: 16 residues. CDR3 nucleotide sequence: TGTGCCAGCAGCTCAACTACTACCGGGACAGGAGTGTCAGCTTTCTTT. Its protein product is CASSSTTTGTGVSAFF.

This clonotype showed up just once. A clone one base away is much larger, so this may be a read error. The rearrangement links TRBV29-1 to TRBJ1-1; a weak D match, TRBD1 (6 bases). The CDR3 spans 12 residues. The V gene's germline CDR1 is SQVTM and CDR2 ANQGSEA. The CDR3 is CCVPRGNTEAFF. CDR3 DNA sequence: TGCTGCGTGCCCAGGGGGAACACTGAAGCTTTCTTT.

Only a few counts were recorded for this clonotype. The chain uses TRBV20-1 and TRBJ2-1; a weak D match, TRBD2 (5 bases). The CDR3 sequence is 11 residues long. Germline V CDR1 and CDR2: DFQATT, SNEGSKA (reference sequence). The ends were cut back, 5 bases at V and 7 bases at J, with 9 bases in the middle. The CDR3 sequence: CSASDWNEQFF. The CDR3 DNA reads TGCAGTGCTTCGGACTGGAATGAGCAGTTCTTC.

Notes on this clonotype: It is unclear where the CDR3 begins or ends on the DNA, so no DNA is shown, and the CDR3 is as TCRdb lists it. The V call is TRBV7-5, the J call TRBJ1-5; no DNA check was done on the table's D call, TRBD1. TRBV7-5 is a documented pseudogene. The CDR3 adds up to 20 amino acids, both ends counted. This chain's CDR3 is CISVSEASSRDSSSNQPQHF.

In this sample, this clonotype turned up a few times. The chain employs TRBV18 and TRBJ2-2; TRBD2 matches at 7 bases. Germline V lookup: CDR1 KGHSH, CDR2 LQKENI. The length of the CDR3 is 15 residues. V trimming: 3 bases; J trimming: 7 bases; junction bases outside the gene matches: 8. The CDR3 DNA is TGTGCCAGCTCACCGGATACTAGCGTGCACGGGGAGCTGTTTTTT. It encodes CASSPDTSVHGELFF.

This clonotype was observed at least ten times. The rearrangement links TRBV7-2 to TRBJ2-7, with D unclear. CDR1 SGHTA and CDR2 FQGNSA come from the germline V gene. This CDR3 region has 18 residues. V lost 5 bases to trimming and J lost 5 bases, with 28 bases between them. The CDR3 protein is CASSGTLGPWVFTDEQYF. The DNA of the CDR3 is TGTGCCAGCAGCGGCACACTTGGGCCCTGGGTTTTTACAGACGAGCAGTACTTC.

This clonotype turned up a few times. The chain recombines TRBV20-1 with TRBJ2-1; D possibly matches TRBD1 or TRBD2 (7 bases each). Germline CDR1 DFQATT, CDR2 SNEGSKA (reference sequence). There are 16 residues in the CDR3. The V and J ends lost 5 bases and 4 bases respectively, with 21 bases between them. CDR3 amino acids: CSAGQGGSGLYNEQFF. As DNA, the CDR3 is TGCAGTGCTGGGCAGGGGGGTAGCGGGTTATACAATGAGCAGTTCTTC.

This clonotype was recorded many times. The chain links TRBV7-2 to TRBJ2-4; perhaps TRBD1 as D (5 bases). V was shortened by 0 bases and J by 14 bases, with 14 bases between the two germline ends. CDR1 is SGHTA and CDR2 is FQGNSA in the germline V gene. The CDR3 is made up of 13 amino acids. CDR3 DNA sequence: TGTGCCAGCAGCTTAGCCGTGGACACCACCGAGTACTTC. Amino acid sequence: CASSLAVDTTEYF.

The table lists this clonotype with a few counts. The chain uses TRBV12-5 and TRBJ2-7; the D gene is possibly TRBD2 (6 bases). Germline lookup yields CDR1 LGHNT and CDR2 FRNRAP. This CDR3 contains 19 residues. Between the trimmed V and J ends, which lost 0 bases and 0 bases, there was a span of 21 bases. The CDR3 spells CASGLVLFGAAGSSYEQYF. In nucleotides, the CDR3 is TGTGCTAGTGGTTTGGTACTCTTTGGGGCGGCGGGGAGCTCCTACGAGCAGTACTTC. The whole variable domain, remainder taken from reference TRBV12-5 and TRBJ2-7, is DARVTQTPRHKVTEMGQEVTMRCQPILGHNTVFWYRQTMMQGLELLAYFRNRAPLDDSGMPKDRFSAEMPDATLATLKIQPSEPRDSAVYFCASGLVLFGAAGSSYEQYFGPGTRLTVT.

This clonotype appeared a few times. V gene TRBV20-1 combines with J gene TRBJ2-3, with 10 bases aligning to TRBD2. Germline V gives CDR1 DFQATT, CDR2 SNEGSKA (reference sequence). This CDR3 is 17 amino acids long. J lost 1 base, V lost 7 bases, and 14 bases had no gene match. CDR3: CSVPGLAGAVGTDTQYF. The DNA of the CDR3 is TGCAGTGTTCCAGGTCTAGCGGGAGCCGTCGGCACAGATACGCAGTATTTT.

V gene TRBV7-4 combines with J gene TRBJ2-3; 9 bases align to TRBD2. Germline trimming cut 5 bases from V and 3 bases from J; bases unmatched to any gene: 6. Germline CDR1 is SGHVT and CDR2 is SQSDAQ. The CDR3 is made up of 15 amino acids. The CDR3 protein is CASSHKREVTDTQYF. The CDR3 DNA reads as TGTGCCAGCAGCCATAAGCGGGAGGTTACAGATACGCAGTATTTT. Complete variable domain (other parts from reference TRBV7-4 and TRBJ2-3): GAGVSQSPRYKVAKRGRDVALRCDSISGHVTLYWYRQTLGQGSEVLTYSQSDAQRDKSGRPSGRFSAERPERSVSTLKIQRTEQGDSAVYLCASSHKREVTDTQYFGPGTRLTVL.

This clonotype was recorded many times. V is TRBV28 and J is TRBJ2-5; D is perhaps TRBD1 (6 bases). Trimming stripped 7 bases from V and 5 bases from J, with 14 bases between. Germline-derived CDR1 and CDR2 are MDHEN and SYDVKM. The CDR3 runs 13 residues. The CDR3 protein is CASTGGWRETQYF. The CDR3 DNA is TGTGCCAGCACTGGGGGCTGGAGGGAGACCCAGTACTTC.

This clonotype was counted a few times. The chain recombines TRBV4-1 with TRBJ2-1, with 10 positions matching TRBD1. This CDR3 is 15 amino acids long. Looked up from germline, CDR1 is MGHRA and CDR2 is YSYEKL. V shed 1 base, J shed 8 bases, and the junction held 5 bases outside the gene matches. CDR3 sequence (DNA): TGCGCCAGCAGCCAAGTTAGGGACAGGGGCCATGAGCAGTTCTTC. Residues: CASSQVRDRGHEQFF.

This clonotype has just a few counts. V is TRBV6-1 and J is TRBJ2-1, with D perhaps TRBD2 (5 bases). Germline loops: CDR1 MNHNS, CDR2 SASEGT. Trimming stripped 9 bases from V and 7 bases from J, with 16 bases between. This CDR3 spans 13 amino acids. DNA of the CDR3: TGTGCCAGTAAAACTAGGAGAGAGAATGAGCAGTTCTTC. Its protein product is CASKTRRENEQFF.

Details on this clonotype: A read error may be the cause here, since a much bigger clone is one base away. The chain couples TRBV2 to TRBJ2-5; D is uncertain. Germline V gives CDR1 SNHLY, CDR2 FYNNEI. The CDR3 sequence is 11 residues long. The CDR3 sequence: CASSEEETPYF. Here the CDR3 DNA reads TGTGCCAGCAGTGAAGAAGAGACCCCGTACTTC. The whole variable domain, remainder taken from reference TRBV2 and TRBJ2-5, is EPEVTQTPSHQVTQMGQEVILRCVPISNHLYFYWYRQILGQKVEFLVSFYNNEISEKSEIFDDQFSVERPDGSNFTLKIRSTKLEDSAMYFCASSEEETPYFGPGTRLLVL.

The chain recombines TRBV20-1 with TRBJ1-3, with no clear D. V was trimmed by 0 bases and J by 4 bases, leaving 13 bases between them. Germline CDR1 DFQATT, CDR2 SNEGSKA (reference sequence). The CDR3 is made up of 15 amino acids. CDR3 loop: CSAREGALQGNTIYF. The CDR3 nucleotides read TGCAGTGCTAGAGAGGGAGCCCTTCAAGGAAACACCATATATTTT.

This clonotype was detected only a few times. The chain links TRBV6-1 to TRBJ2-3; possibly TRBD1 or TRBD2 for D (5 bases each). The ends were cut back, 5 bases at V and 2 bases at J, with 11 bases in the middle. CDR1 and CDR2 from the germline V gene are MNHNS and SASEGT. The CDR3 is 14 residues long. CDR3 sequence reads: CASSPGPNTDTQYF. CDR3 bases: TGTGCCAGCAGTCCGGGACCGAACACAGATACGCAGTATTTT.

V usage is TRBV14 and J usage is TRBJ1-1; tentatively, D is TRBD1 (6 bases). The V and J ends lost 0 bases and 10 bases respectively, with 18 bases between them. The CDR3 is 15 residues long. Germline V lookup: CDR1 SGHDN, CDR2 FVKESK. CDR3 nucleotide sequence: TGTGCCAGCAGCCAAGATCGGTTGGGGGGCCGCGGAGCTTTCTTT. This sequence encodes CASSQDRLGGRGAFF.

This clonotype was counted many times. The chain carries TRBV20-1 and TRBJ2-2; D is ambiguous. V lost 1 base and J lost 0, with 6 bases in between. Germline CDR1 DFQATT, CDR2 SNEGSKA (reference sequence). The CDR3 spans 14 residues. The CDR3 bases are TGCAGTGCTAGAGGCTTCTCGAACACCGGGGAGCTGTTTTTT. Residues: CSARGFSNTGELFF.

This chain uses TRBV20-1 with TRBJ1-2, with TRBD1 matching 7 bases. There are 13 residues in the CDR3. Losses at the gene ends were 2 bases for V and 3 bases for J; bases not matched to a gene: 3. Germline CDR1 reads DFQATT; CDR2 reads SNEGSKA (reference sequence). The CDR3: CSARTGTDYGYTF. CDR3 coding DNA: TGCAGTGCTAGAACCGGGACAGACTATGGCTACACCTTC.

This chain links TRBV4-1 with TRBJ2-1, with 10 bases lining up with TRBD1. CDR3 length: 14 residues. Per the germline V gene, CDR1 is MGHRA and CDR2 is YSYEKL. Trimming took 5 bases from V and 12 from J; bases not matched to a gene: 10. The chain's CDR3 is CASSGFGTGDLQFF. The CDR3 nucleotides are TGCGCCAGCAGCGGGTTTGGGACAGGGGATTTGCAGTTCTTC.